This T cell receptor (beta chain) was profiled in a study of blood T cell repertoires in COVID-19. Study background: The analysed material was cDNA or gDNA that came from T cells, B-cell-depleted T cells, or PBMCs.

Assay: immunoSEQ multiplex PCR; the TCRdb copy retains only in-frame clones and omits some. This sample yields over 150,000 clones, of which 75% to 90% are seen a single time; 8% to 9.5% belongs to the top ten. The receptor comes from a woman older than 75 with active or convalescent COVID-19. The sequenced material came from peripheral blood.

The CDR3 DNA follows: TGCAGCGTTCTACTGACAGGGGCCTATGGCTACACCTTC. Encoded protein: CSVLLTGAYGYTF. This chain links TRBV29-1 with TRBJ1-2, with 8 positions matching TRBD1. This CDR3 region has 13 residues. With V trimmed by 5 bases and J by 4 bases, 6 bases remained unmatched. In germline, CDR1 is SQVTM, CDR2 ANQGSEA.